This T cell receptor beta chain was recorded in a study of T cell responses to AZD1222 COVID-19 vaccine. This table comes from immunoSEQ multiplex PCR, and its TCRdb copy is limited to in-frame clones, with some not included. The sample has some 140,000 clones; around 84% are singletons. Per the germline V gene, CDR1 is KGHSH and CDR2 is LQKENI. The CDR3 contains 14 residues. Trimming pared 2 bases from V and 0 bases from J, leaving 7 bases between. The V call is TRBV18, the J call TRBJ1-1, with D maybe TRBD1 (5 bases). Source: peripheral blood, taken on day 0 of AZD1222 vaccination. This TCR came from an adult in good health. CDR3 in DNA: TGTGCCAGCTCACCATTGACAGTGAACACTGAAGCTTTCTTT. Residues: CASSPLTVNTEAFF. Combining the CDR3 with reference TRBV18 and TRBJ1-1 gives the whole variable domain NAGVMQNPRHLVRRRGQEARLRCSPMKGHSHVYWYRQLPEEGLKFMVYLQKENIIDESGMPKERFSAEFPKEGPSILRIQQVVRGDSAAYFCASSPLTVNTEAFFGQGTRLTVV.